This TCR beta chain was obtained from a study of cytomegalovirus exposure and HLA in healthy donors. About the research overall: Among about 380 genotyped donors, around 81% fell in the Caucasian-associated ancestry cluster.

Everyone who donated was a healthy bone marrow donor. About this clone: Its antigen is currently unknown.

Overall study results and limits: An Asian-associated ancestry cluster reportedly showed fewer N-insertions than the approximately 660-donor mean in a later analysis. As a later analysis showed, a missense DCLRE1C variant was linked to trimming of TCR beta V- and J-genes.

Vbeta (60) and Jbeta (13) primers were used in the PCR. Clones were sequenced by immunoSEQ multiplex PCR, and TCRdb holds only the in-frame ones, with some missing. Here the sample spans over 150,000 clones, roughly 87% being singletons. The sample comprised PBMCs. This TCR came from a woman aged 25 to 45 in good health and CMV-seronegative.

CDR3 nucleotides: TGTGCCAGCAGCCCCGCTAGCGGGATCACCTACGAGCAGTACTTC. As protein: CASSPASGITYEQYF. The J gene is TRBJ2-7, the V gene TRBV28; TRBD2 agrees at 9 bases. Germline V gives CDR1 MDHEN, CDR2 SYDVKM. The CDR3 sequence is 15 residues long. The J segment lost 2 bases and the V segment lost 6 bases, leaving 8 bases of the junction unmatched.